The sequence of this T cell receptor beta chain was determined in a study of blood T cell repertoires in COVID-19. At the level of the study: From the United States, Italy and Spain came samples of acute and convalescent COVID-19. From T cells, B-cell-depleted T cells, or PBMCs came the material, which was cDNA or gDNA.

Germline assignment: CDR1 SGHRS and CDR2 YFSETQ. Between the trimmed V and J ends, which lost 3 bases and 3 bases, there was a span of 9 bases. The CDR3 consists of 13 residues. Original handling: From reference gene primer amplification, estimates of nucleated cell counts were derived. Here immunoSEQ multiplex PCR was the method, and the copy in TCRdb shows in-frame clones only, minus some. V, J and clone size derive from that table, while D and trimming were established from the DNA sequence. This table holds around 71,000 clones, about four fifths found once. The clonotype was recovered from an older man with acute or convalescent COVID-19. The chain couples TRBV5-1 to TRBJ1-1, with a tentative D call TRBD1 (5 bases). The sequenced sample consisted of peripheral blood. CDR3 nucleotides: TGCGCCAGCAGCTGGGGCAAAGACACTGAAGCTTTCTTT. Its translation: CASSWGKDTEAFF.